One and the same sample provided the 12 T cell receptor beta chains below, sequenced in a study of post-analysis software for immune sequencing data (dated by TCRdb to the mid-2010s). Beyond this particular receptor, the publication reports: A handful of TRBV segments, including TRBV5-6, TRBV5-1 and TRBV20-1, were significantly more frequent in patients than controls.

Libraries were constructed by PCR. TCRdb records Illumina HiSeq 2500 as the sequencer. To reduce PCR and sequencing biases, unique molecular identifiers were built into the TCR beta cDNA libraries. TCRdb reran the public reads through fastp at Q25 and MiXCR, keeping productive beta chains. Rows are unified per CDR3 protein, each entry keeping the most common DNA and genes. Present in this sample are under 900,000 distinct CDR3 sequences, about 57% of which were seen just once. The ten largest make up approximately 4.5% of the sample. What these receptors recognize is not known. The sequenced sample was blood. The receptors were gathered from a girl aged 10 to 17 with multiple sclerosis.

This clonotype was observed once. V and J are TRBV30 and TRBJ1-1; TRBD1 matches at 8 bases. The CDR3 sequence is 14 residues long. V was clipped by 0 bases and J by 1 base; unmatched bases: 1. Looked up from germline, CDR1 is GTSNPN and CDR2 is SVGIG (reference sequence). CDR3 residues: CAWSVGQGNTEAFF. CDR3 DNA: TGTGCCTGGAGTGTAGGACAGGGGAACACTGAAGCTTTCTTT. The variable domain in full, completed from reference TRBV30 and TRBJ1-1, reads SQTIHQWPATLVQPVGSPLSLECTVEGTSNPNLYWYRQAAGRGLQLLFYSVGIGQISSEVPQNLSASRPQDRQFILSSKKLLLSDSGFYLCAWSVGQGNTEAFFGQGTRLTVV.

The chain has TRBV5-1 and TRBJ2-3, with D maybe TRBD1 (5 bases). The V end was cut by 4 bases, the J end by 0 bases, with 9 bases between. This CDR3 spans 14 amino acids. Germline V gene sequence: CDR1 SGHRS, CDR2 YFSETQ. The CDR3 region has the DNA TGCGCCAGCAGCCGGACAAAGAGCACAGATACGCAGTATTTT. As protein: CASSRTKSTDTQYF.

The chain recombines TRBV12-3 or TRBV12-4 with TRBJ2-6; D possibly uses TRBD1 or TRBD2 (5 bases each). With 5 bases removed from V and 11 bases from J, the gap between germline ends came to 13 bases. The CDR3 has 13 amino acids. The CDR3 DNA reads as TGTGCCAGCAGTAAATCAGGGAGACACGTCCTGACTTTC. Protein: CASSKSGRHVLTF.

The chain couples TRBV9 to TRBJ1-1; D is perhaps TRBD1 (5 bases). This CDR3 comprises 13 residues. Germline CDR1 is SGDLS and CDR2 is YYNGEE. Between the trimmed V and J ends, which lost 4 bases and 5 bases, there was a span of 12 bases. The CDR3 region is CASSRDGGTEAFF. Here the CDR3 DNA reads TGTGCCAGCAGCCGGGACGGGGGTACTGAAGCTTTCTTT.

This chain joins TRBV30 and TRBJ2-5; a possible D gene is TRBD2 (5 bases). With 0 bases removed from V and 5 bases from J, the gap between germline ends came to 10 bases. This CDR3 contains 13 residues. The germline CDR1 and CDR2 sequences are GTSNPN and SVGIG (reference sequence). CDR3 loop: CAWSVSGSETQYF. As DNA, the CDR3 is TGTGCCTGGAGTGTAAGTGGGAGTGAGACCCAGTACTTC.

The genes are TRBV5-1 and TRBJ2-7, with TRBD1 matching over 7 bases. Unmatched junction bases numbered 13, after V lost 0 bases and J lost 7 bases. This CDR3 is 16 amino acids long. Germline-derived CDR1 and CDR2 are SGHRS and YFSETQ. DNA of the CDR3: TGCGCCAGCAGCTTGGGGGTCCGGGACAGCTACAATGAGCAGTACTTC. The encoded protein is CASSLGVRDSYNEQYF.

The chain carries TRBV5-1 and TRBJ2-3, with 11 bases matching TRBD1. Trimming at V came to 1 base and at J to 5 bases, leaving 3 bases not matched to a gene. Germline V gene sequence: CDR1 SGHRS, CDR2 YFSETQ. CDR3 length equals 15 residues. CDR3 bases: TGCGCCAGCAGCTTGAGGACAGGGGGCGTAGATACGCAGTATTTT. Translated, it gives CASSLRTGGVDTQYF.

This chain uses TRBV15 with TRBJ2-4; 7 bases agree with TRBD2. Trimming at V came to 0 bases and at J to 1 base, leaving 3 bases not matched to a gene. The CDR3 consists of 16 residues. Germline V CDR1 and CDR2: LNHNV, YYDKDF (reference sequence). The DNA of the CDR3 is TGTGCCACCAGCAGAGATGGGGGGGAGGCCAAAAACATTCAGTACTTC. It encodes CATSRDGGEAKNIQYF. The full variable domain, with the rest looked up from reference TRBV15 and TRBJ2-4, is DAMVIQNPRYQVTQFGKPVTLSCSQTLNHNVMYWYQQKSSQAPKLLFHYYDKDFNNEADTPDNFQSRRPNTSFCFLDIRSPGLGDTAMYLCATSRDGGEAKNIQYFGAGTRLSVL.

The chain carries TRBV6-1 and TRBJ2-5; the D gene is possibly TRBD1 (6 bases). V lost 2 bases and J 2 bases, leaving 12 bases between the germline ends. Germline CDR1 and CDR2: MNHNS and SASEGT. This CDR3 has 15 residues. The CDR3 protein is CASSEMAGTQETQYF. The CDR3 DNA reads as TGTGCCAGCAGTGAAATGGCAGGGACACAAGAGACCCAGTACTTC.

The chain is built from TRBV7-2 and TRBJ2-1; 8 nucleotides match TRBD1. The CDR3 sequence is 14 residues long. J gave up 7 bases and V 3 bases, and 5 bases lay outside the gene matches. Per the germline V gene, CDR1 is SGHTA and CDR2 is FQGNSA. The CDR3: CASSLRQGPNEQFF. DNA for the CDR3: TGTGCCAGCAGCTTGAGACAGGGGCCGAATGAGCAGTTCTTC. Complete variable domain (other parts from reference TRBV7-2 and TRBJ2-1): GAGVSQSPSNKVTEKGKDVELRCDPISGHTALYWYRQSLGQGLEFLIYFQGNSAPDKSGLPSDRFSAERTGGSVSTLTIQRTQQEDSAVYLCASSLRQGPNEQFFGPGTRLTVL.

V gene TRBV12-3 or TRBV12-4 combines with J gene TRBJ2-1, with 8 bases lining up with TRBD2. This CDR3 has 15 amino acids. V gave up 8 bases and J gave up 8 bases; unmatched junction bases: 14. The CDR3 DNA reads TGTGCCAGCGCAACCCAGGGAGCGGGAGTACATGAGCAGTTCTTC. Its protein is CASATQGAGVHEQFF.

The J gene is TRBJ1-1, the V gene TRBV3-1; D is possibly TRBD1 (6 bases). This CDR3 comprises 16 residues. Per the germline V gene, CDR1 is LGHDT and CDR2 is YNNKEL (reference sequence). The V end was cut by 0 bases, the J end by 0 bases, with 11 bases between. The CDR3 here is CASSQDPGAMNTEAFF. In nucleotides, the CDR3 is TGTGCCAGCAGCCAAGATCCGGGGGCGATGAACACTGAAGCTTTCTTT.